This entry concerns a single T cell receptor beta chain. The target antigen is unknown. This sample was included in a study of shared clonotypes between healthy human individuals. Findings and caveats of the study: Represented diversity, genetic and exposure-history alike, was limited by few donors.

CDR1 and CDR2 from the germline V gene are GTSNPN and SVGIG (reference sequence). The J segment lost 6 bases and the V segment lost 8 bases, leaving 5 bases of the junction unmatched. This CDR3 is 11 amino acids long. The assay was immunoSEQ multiplex PCR, and TCRdb's table has in-frame clones only and misses some. This table has about 490,000 clones, less than 80% appearing once. The rearrangement joins TRBV30 to TRBJ1-1, with 8 bases lining up with TRBD1. Sequencing was carried out using PBMCs. The sequence was obtained from a woman aged 40 to 50 in good health. Some clones in this sample may be carry-over from other donors' samples. CDR3 residues: CARQQGAEAFF. CDR3 DNA sequence: TGTGCCCGCCAACAGGGGGCTGAAGCTTTCTTT. The variable domain in full, with the rest retrieved from reference TRBV30 and TRBJ1-1, is SQTIHQWPATLVQPVGSPLSLECTVEGTSNPNLYWYRQAAGRGLQLLFYSVGIGQISSEVPQNLSASRPQDRQFILSSKKLLLSDSGFYLCARQQGAEAFFGQGTRLTVV.